This T cell receptor beta chain was sequenced for a study of T cells after yellow fever vaccination. Study-wide results and caveats: Primary-vaccination clones mostly resurfaced post-booster (around 95% CD4, roughly 90% CD8).

The germline CDR1 and CDR2 sequences are SGHRS and YFSETQ. V was cut by 2 bases and J by 4 bases, with 16 bases left in between. The length of the CDR3 is 16 residues. This clonotype was recorded at least ten times. Its antigen is not identified. TCRdb ran MiXCR on the 5' RACE reads and lists one entry per CDR3 protein. The sample shows about 260,000 distinct CDR3 sequences, more than 3.5% of them seen only once. The chain links TRBV5-1 to TRBJ1-5; perhaps TRBD1 as D (5 bases). This receptor was obtained from a man between 18 and 35 years old who received the YFV17D yellow fever vaccine. This material consisted of PBMCs, taken 15 days after the yellow fever booster vaccination. CDR3 region: CASSLGFGGGNQPQHF. CDR3 nucleotide sequence: TGCGCCAGCAGCTTAGGGTTTGGTGGGGGTAATCAGCCCCAGCATTTT.